This T cell receptor beta chain emerged from a study of response to subunit inactivated influenza vaccine. The study's findings and limits: Only a handful of new T cells, the authors suggested, are recruited with each seasonal influenza vaccination.

TCRdb independently ran MiXCR on the RT-PCR reads; one entry per CDR3 protein. The table includes 600,000 to 850,000 distinct CDR3 sequences, roughly 15% detected once. Comment on this clonotype: The target antigen is unknown.

The CDR3 runs to 14 residues. Trimming shortened V by 6 bases and J by 3 bases, and 16 bases separated the two germline ends. Germline V gene sequence: CDR1 SQVTM, CDR2 ANQGSEA. This rearrangement joins TRBV29-1 to TRBJ2-3; maybe TRBD1 (6 bases). Source: PBMCs from blood, taken 14 days before vaccination. This TCR came from a man in his fifties or sixties who received an inactivated influenza vaccine. The CDR3 DNA follows: TGCAGCGTCCCCGACAGGTTTGGAACAGATACGCAGTATTTT. Its protein product is CSVPDRFGTDTQYF.